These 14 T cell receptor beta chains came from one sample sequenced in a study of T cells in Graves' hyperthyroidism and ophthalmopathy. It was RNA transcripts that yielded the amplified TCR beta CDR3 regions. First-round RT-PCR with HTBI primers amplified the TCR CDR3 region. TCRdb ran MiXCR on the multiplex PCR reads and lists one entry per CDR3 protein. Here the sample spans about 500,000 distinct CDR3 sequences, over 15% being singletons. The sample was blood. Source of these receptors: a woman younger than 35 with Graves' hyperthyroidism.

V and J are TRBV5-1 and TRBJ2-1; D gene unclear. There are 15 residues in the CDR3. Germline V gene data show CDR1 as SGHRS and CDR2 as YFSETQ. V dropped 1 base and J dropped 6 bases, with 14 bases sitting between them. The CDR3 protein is CASSLTVITGNEQFF. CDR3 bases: TGCGCCAGCAGCTTGACAGTCATAACTGGCAATGAGCAGTTCTTC.

DNA for the CDR3: TGTGCCAGCAGATACAGACGGGCAGTTAACACTGAAGCTTTCTTT. Amino acid sequence: CASRYRRAVNTEAFF. The chain is built from TRBV12-3 or TRBV12-4 and TRBJ1-1, with D unresolved. Trimming removed 6 bases at V and 2 bases at J, with 16 bases between. The CDR3 spans 15 residues.

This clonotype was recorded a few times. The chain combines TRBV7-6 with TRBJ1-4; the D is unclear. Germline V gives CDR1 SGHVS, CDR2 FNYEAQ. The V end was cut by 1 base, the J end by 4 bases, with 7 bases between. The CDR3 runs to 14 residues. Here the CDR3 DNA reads TGTGCCAGCAGCTTAGAGCCCTTTAATGAAAAACTGTTTTTT. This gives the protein CASSLEPFNEKLFF.

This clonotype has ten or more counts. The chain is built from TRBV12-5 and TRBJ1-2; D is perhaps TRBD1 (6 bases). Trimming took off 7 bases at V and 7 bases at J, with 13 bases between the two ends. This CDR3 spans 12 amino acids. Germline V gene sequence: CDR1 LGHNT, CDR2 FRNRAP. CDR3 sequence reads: CASDGGGGGYTF. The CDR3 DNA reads TGTGCTAGTGATGGCGGGGGCGGTGGCTACACCTTC.

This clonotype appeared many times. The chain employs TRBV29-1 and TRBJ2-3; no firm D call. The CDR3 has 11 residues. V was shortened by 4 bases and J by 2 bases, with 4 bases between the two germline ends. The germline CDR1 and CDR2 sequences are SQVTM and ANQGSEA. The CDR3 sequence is CSVGSTDTQYF. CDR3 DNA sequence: TGCAGCGTTGGGTCCACAGATACGCAGTATTTT.

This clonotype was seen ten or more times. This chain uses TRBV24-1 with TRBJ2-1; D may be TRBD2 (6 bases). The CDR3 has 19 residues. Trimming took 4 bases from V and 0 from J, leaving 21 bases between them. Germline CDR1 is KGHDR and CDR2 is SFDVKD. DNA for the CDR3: TGTGCCACCAGTGACCGCAGTGCGTGGCGGGGCGGCTCCTACAATGAGCAGTTCTTC. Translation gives CATSDRSAWRGGSYNEQFF.

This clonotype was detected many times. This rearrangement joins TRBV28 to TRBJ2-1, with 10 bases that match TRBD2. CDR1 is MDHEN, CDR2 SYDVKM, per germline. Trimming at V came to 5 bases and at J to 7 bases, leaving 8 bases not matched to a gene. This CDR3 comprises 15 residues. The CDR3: CASSRRHSGRNEQFF. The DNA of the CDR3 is TGTGCCAGCAGTCGGCGTCATAGCGGGAGGAATGAGCAGTTCTTC.

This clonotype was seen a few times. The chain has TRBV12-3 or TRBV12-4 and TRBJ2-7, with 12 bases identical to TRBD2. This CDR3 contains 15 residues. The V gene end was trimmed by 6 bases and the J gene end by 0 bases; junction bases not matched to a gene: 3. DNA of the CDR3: TGTGCCAGCAGCACTAGCGGGGGGACCTCCTACGAGCAGTACTTC. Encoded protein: CASSTSGGTSYEQYF.

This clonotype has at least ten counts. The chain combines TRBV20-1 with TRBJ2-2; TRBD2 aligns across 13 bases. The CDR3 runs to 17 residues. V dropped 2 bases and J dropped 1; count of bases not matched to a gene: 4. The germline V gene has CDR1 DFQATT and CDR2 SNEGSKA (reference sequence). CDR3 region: CSARRTSGRLNTGELFF. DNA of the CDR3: TGCAGTGCTAGAAGGACTAGCGGGAGATTGAACACCGGGGAGCTGTTTTTT.

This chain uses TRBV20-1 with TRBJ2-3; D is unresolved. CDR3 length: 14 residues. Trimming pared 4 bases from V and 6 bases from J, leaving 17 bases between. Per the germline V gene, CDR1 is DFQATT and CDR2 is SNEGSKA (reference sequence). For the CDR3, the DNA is TGCAGTGCTACCCACGATACAAGCCAGGATACGCAGTATTTT. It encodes CSATHDTSQDTQYF.

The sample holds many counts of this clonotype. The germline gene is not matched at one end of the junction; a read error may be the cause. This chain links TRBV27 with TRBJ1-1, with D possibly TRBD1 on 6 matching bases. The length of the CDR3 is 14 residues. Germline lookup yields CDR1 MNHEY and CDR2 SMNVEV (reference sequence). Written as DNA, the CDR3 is TGTGCCAGCACCCACAAACAGGGTGTCACTGAAGCTTTTTTT. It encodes CASTHKQGVTEAFF.

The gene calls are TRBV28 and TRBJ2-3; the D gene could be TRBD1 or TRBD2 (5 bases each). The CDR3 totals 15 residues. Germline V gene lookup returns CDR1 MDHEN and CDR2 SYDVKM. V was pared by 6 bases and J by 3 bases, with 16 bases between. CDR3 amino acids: CASSPWGLRTDTQYF. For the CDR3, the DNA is TGTGCCAGCAGCCCGTGGGGGTTACGGACAGATACGCAGTATTTT. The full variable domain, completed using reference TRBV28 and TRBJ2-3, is DVKVTQSSRYLVKRTGEKVFLECVQDMDHENMFWYRQDPGLGLRLIYFSYDVKMKEKGDIPEGYSVSREKKERFSLILESASTNQTSMYLCASSPWGLRTDTQYFGPGTRLTVL.

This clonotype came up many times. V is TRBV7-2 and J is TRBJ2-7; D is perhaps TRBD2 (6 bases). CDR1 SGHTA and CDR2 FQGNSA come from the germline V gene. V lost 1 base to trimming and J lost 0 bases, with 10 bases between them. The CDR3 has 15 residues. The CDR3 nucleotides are TGTGCCAGCAGCTTAGAGGTTAGCGGCTCCTACGAGCAGTACTTC. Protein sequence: CASSLEVSGSYEQYF.

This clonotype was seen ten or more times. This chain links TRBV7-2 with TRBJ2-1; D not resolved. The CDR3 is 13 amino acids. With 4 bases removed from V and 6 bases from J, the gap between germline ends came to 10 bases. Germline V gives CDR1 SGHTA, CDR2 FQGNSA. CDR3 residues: CASSSSMGNEQFF. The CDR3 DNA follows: TGTGCCAGCAGCTCCAGTATGGGCAATGAGCAGTTCTTC.